Listed here are 2 T cell receptor beta chains from one sample, sequenced in a study of blood T cell repertoires in COVID-19. Produced via immunoSEQ multiplex PCR; TCRdb's table is partial and in-frame only. Among over 150,000 clones, 75% to 85% were seen once, and the ten largest hold 9% to 15%. The material sequenced was peripheral blood. Receptors were obtained from a woman of 80 years or more with COVID-19, enrolled during active disease.

The rearrangement uses TRBV6-5 and TRBJ1-2; D remains ambiguous. The CDR3 is 12 amino acids. Trimming pared 8 bases from V and 4 bases from J, leaving 11 bases between. CDR1 MNHEY and CDR2 SVGAGI come from the germline V gene. The CDR3: CASSLISYGYTF. CDR3 in DNA: TGTGCCAGCTCCCTCATCAGCTATGGCTACACCTTC.

This clone was counted only a few times. V and J are TRBV27 and TRBJ1-5, with 8 positions matching TRBD1. V was clipped by 4 bases and J by 2 bases; unmatched bases: 4. Germline assignment: CDR1 MNHEY and CDR2 SMNVEV (reference sequence). CDR3 length equals 15 residues. As DNA, the CDR3 is TGTGCCAGCAGTTCACAGGGGGTTTGCAATCAGCCCCAGCATTTT. This encodes CASSSQGVCNQPQHF.